The 32 T cell receptor beta chains given below trace back to one sample, sequenced in a study of Tregs in tolerant kidney transplant recipients. Some clones are missing from TCRdb's copy, which holds only in-frame ones; the method was immunoSEQ multiplex PCR. The sample records about 110,000 clones, around 89% being singletons. The specimen was CD4+ T cells from blood, collected before the transplant. All receptors derive from a human donor who received a combined kidney and bone marrow transplant.

The V gene is TRBV5-1, the J gene TRBJ2-1; 13 bases are shared with TRBD2. The length of the CDR3 is 18 residues. Germline V CDR1 and CDR2: SGHRS, YFSETQ. V shed 0 bases and J 8 bases; nucleotides not matched to a gene: 11. In DNA, the CDR3 is TGCGCCAGCAGCTTGGCCCCTCCGACTAGCGGGAGGCGAGATGAGCAGTTCTTC. It translates to CASSLAPPTSGRRDEQFF. Variable domain in full (rest from reference TRBV5-1 and TRBJ2-1): KAGVTQTPRYLIKTRGQQVTLSCSPISGHRSVSWYQQTPGQGLQFLFEYFSETQRNKGNFPGRFSGRQFSNSRSEMNVSTLELGDSALYLCASSLAPPTSGRRDEQFFGPGTRLTVL.

The CDR3 loop is CASSFSSSGNTIYF. The DNA of the CDR3 is TGTGCCAGCAGTTTTTCCTCCTCTGGAAACACCATATATTTT. This rearrangement joins TRBV28 to TRBJ1-3; D not resolved. This CDR3 is built from 14 residues. CDR1 and CDR2 from the germline V gene are MDHEN and SYDVKM. Trimming took 3 bases from V and 0 from J, leaving 6 bases between them.

The CDR3 DNA follows: TGTGCCAGCAGTTTTTGGGAGGGAGGGGATGAGCAGTTCTTC. Translation: CASSFWEGGDEQFF. The chain is built from TRBV28 and TRBJ2-1; 7 bases are a match to TRBD2. V lost 3 bases to trimming and J lost 8 bases; unmatched junction nucleotides: 7. Germline V lookup: CDR1 MDHEN, CDR2 SYDVKM. There are 14 residues in the CDR3.

The chain joins TRBV5-1 to TRBJ2-5, with 10 bases lining up with TRBD2. V was clipped by 0 bases and J by 1 base; unmatched bases: 6. Germline V gene sequence: CDR1 SGHRS, CDR2 YFSETQ. The CDR3 contains 17 residues. CDR3 nucleotide sequence: TGCGCCAGCAGCTTGGGACCTAGCGGGGGCCTCCAAGAGACCCAGTACTTC. Amino acid sequence: CASSLGPSGGLQETQYF.

This chain uses TRBV19 with TRBJ2-7, with a weak D call TRBD1 (6 bases). V dropped 3 bases and J dropped 6 bases, with 15 bases sitting between them. The CDR3 runs 14 residues. The germline CDR1 and CDR2 sequences are LNHDA and SQIVND (reference sequence). CDR3 coding DNA: TGTGCCAGTAGTATTGAGACAGGAACATCCGAGCAGTACTTC. This encodes CASSIETGTSEQYF.

The chain has TRBV6-6 and TRBJ1-3; TRBD1 agrees at 7 bases. There are 14 residues in the CDR3. With V trimmed by 2 bases and J by 4 bases, 2 bases remained unmatched. From germline, CDR1 is MNHNY and CDR2 SVGAGI (reference sequence). CDR3 sequence: CASSYPGQGNTIYF. The CDR3 DNA sequence: TGTGCCAGCAGTTACCCGGGACAGGGAAACACCATATATTTT.

V gene TRBV13 combines with J gene TRBJ2-5; tentatively, D is TRBD2 (6 bases). Trimming removed 10 bases from V and 0 bases from J, with 15 bases in between. This CDR3 has 14 amino acids. Germline CDR1 is PRHDT and CDR2 is FYEKMQ (reference sequence). CDR3 loop: CATLRGWNQETQYF. In DNA form, the CDR3 reads TGTGCCACCCTTCGGGGGTGGAACCAAGAGACCCAGTACTTC.

J is TRBJ1-3 and V is TRBV4-2, with 8 bases aligning to TRBD1. The CDR3 runs to 16 residues. Germline CDR1 is LGHNA and CDR2 is YNFKEQ. V was pared by 1 base and J by 3 bases, with 5 bases of the junction left unmatched. The CDR3 coding sequence is TGTGCCAGCAGCCAAGGTCAGGGGGCTGTTGGAAACACCATATATTTT. Translating it yields CASSQGQGAVGNTIYF.

This chain connects TRBV11-2 to TRBJ2-7, with 10 positions matching TRBD1. CDR1 SGHAT and CDR2 FQNNGV come from the germline V gene. This CDR3 is 14 amino acids long. The V segment lost 4 bases and the J segment 6 bases; nucleotides outside the gene matches: 6. Written as DNA, the CDR3 is TGTGCCAGCAGCTCGCGACAGGGGGCCGTCGAGCAGTACTTC. Translated: CASSSRQGAVEQYF.

The chain has TRBV6-4 and TRBJ1-1; D is possibly TRBD1 (5 bases). CDR3 size: 13 residues. Germline V lookup: CDR1 MRHNA, CDR2 SNTAGT. Between the trimmed V and J ends, which lost 5 bases and 2 bases, there was a span of 9 bases. DNA for the CDR3: TGTGCCAGCAGTCTTACAGGAAACACTGAAGCTTTCTTT. The encoded protein is CASSLTGNTEAFF.

The chain employs TRBV7-5 and TRBJ1-4; the table's D call, TRBD1, was not checked against the DNA. TRBV7-5 is shown as a pseudogene. The CDR3 has 17 amino acids. The CDR3: CARRRGATGGENEKLFF. In nucleotides, the CDR3 is TGTGCCAGAAGACGGGGGGCTACAGGGGGTGAGAATGAAAAACTGTTTTTT.

J is TRBJ2-7 and V is TRBV7-9; D possibly corresponds to TRBD2 (8 bases). Germline V gene sequence: CDR1 SEHNR, CDR2 FQNEAQ (reference sequence). The CDR3 is 16 residues long. Trimming stripped 7 bases from V and 0 bases from J, with 19 bases between. CDR3 loop: CASNPGGGRSSYEQYF. Here the CDR3 DNA reads TGTGCCAGCAACCCGGGAGGGGGCCGGAGCTCCTACGAGCAGTACTTC.

The chain couples TRBV11-3 to TRBJ2-5; 14 nucleotides align to TRBD2. There are 16 residues in the CDR3. Trimming removed 4 bases from V and 4 bases from J; junction bases left unmatched: 5. Germline assignment: CDR1 SGHNT and CDR2 YENEEA. CDR3 sequence (DNA): TGTGCCAGCAGCTCCCGGACTAGCGGGAGGTCAGAGACCCAGTACTTC. Residues: CASSSRTSGRSETQYF.

This chain uses TRBV9 with TRBJ1-4; TRBD1 might be the D (6 bases). The V end was cut by 3 bases, the J end by 3 bases, with 15 bases between. Germline CDR1 SGDLS, CDR2 YYNGEE. This CDR3 contains 16 residues. The CDR3 nucleotides are TGTGCCAGCAGCGCCAAACAGGGTATTGCTAATGAAAAACTGTTTTTT. This sequence encodes CASSAKQGIANEKLFF.

The chain recombines TRBV28 with TRBJ2-7; D may be TRBD2 (5 bases). Germline CDR1 reads MDHEN; CDR2 reads SYDVKM. The CDR3 spans 13 residues. V was shortened by 5 bases and J by 2 bases, with 10 bases between the two germline ends. CDR3 protein: CASSTGLTYEQYF. DNA for the CDR3: TGTGCCAGCAGTACCGGACTGACCTACGAGCAGTACTTC.

This clone was picked up one time. The V gene is TRBV7-2, the J gene TRBJ1-1, with no clear D. Germline CDR1 and CDR2: SGHTA and FQGNSA. V was pared by 5 bases and J by 1 base, with 17 bases between. The CDR3 consists of 16 residues. The CDR3 sequence: CASSPVRGTGNTEAFF. The CDR3 DNA reads as TGTGCCAGCAGCCCAGTCCGGGGTACGGGGAACACTGAAGCTTTCTTT.

The chain joins TRBV5-1 to TRBJ1-1; 8 bases line up with TRBD1. The length of the CDR3 is 14 residues. The V segment lost 3 bases and the J segment 3 bases; nucleotides outside the gene matches: 4. CDR1 and CDR2 from the germline V gene are SGHRS and YFSETQ. The CDR3 nucleotides read TGCGCCAGCAGCTCGGGGACAGGTTACACTGAAGCTTTCTTT. Translated: CASSSGTGYTEAFF.

Of note for this clone: Within the sample, other DNA sequences also encode this same CDR3. This chain links TRBV5-4 with TRBJ1-2, with 10 bases aligning to TRBD1. This CDR3 region has 13 residues. J was trimmed by 8 bases and V by 4 bases; bases with no gene match: 5. Germline V gene data show CDR1 as SGHNT and CDR2 as YYREEE (reference sequence). CDR3 region: CASSLGQGRGYTF. CDR3 sequence (DNA): TGTGCCAGCAGCCTGGGACAGGGGAGAGGCTACACCTTC.

V usage is TRBV19 and J usage is TRBJ2-5; 9 bases match TRBD1. The CDR3 is 15 residues long. The trim removed 4 bases at V and 4 bases at J, leaving 7 bases unmatched. CDR1 and CDR2 (germline): LNHDA, SQIVND (reference sequence). Here the CDR3 reads CASSTSLGQGETQYF. CDR3 DNA sequence: TGTGCCAGTAGTACTTCCTTGGGACAGGGAGAGACCCAGTACTTC.

The CDR3 spells CASSGGAGASYEQYF. The CDR3, as DNA: TGTGCCAGCAGCGGGGGGGCGGGGGCCTCCTACGAGCAGTACTTC. The genes are TRBV5-4 and TRBJ2-7; possibly TRBD2 for D (7 bases). This CDR3 has 15 residues. With 4 bases removed from V and 0 bases from J, the gap between germline ends came to 14 bases. Germline CDR1 reads SGHNT; CDR2 reads YYREEE (reference sequence).

The chain recombines TRBV10-1 with TRBJ2-5, with D possibly TRBD1 on 6 matching bases. Germline V gene data show CDR1 as WNHNN and CDR2 as SYGVQD (reference sequence). The CDR3 totals 13 residues. Trimming removed 5 bases from V and 5 bases from J, with 12 bases in between. The CDR3 here is CASSSQGSETQYF. As DNA, the CDR3 is TGCGCCAGCAGTTCACAGGGAAGTGAGACCCAGTACTTC.

This clone appeared once. V and J are TRBV5-1 and TRBJ2-1; D unclear. Trimming pared 0 bases from V and 6 bases from J, leaving 10 bases between. CDR1 SGHRS and CDR2 YFSETQ come from the germline V gene. This CDR3 is 14 amino acids long. The CDR3 region has the DNA TGCGCCAGCAGCTTGGTCGCAGGTCCCAATGAGCAGTTCTTC. Protein product: CASSLVAGPNEQFF. Complete variable domain (other parts from reference TRBV5-1 and TRBJ2-1): KAGVTQTPRYLIKTRGQQVTLSCSPISGHRSVSWYQQTPGQGLQFLFEYFSETQRNKGNFPGRFSGRQFSNSRSEMNVSTLELGDSALYLCASSLVAGPNEQFFGPGTRLTVL.

The rearrangement uses TRBV5-4 and TRBJ1-2, with TRBD1 matching 7 bases. The ends lost 0 bases at V and 7 bases at J; junction bases unmatched: 9. Germline values: CDR1 SGHNT, CDR2 YYREEE (reference sequence). The CDR3 spans 15 residues. This chain's CDR3 is CASSLASRGMSGYTF. DNA of the CDR3: TGTGCCAGCAGCTTGGCCTCCAGGGGGATGAGTGGCTACACCTTC.

The chain recombines TRBV23-1 with TRBJ2-7; 7 bases line up with TRBD1. TRBV23-1 is sorted into the ORF group, with uncertain function. J was trimmed by 2 bases and V by 2 bases; bases with no gene match: 12. CDR3 length equals 17 residues. The CDR3: CASSQGPGQKPPYEQYF. Written as DNA, the CDR3 is TGCGCCAGCAGTCAAGGACCGGGACAGAAACCACCCTACGAGCAGTACTTC.

This chain uses TRBV15 with TRBJ1-4; D gene unclear. The CDR3 contains 16 residues. The ends were cut back, 2 bases at V and 2 bases at J, with 12 bases in the middle. Germline V gene sequence: CDR1 LNHNV, CDR2 YYDKDF (reference sequence). CDR3 residues: CATSRRSTPTNEKLFF. The DNA of the CDR3 is TGTGCCACCAGCAGAAGGTCGACACCTACTAATGAAAAACTGTTTTTT.

This clone was seen only once. The CDR3 loop reads CASSLPGQLNEKLFF. The CDR3, as DNA: TGTGCCAGCAGTCTTCCGGGACAACTTAATGAAAAACTGTTTTTT. The chain has TRBV28 and TRBJ1-4; D is possibly TRBD1 (6 bases). This CDR3 is 15 amino acids long. Germline CDR1 reads MDHEN; CDR2 reads SYDVKM. V was clipped by 5 bases and J by 4 bases, with 14 bases between them.

The rearrangement links TRBV19 to TRBJ2-4; D uncertain. Trimming pared 9 bases from V and 3 bases from J, leaving 12 bases between. Germline CDR1 is LNHDA and CDR2 is SQIVND (reference sequence). CDR3 length equals 13 residues. CDR3 amino acids: CASRGLGKNIQYF. CDR3 sequence (DNA): TGTGCCAGCCGCGGTTTGGGCAAAAACATTCAGTACTTC.

V is TRBV29-1 and J is TRBJ1-5; 7 bases map to TRBD1. V shed 5 bases, J shed 0 bases, and the junction held 1 base outside the gene matches. Germline-derived CDR1 and CDR2 are SQVTM and ANQGSEA. CDR3 length: 13 amino acids. The CDR3 DNA is TGCAGCGTTCAGGGGGATAGCAATCAGCCCCAGCATTTT. Translating it yields CSVQGDSNQPQHF.

The CDR3: CASSPDRGYGYTF. DNA for the CDR3: TGCGCCAGCTCCCCTGACAGGGGCTATGGCTACACCTTC. The chain is built from TRBV10-1 and TRBJ1-2; TRBD1 matches 8 bases. The CDR3 is 13 amino acids. The germline V gene encodes CDR1 WNHNN and CDR2 SYGVQD (reference sequence). Trimming cost V 8 bases and J 4 bases; bases outside gene matches: 6.

The chain recombines TRBV25-1 with TRBJ2-2; D may be TRBD1 (6 bases). The CDR3 is 16 amino acids. Germline CDR1 MGHDK, CDR2 SYGVNS. Trimming stripped 4 bases from V and 1 base from J, with 13 bases between. CDR3 coding DNA: TGTGCCAGCAGTGGCTGGACGACAGGGAACACCGGGGAGCTGTTTTTT. It specifies CASSGWTTGNTGELFF. Full variable domain (rest looked up from reference TRBV25-1 and TRBJ2-2): EADIYQTPRYLVIGTGKKITLECSQTMGHDKMYWYQQDPGMELHLIHYSYGVNSTEKGDLSSESTVSRIRTEHFPLTLESARPSHTSQYLCASSGWTTGNTGELFFGEGSRLTVL.

The chain employs TRBV6-1 and TRBJ1-5; 7 bases map to TRBD1. CDR1 and CDR2 from the germline V gene are MNHNS and SASEGT. The CDR3 sequence is 16 residues long. The V segment lost 2 bases and the J segment 0 bases; nucleotides outside the gene matches: 4. The CDR3 loop is CASSEFRTGSNQPQHF. The CDR3 DNA reads TGTGCCAGCAGTGAATTCAGGACAGGTAGCAATCAGCCCCAGCATTTT.

This sequence joins TRBV12-5 and TRBJ1-2, with TRBD1 matching over 8 bases. There are 13 residues in the CDR3. The V segment lost 6 bases and the J segment 6 bases; nucleotides outside the gene matches: 6. In germline, CDR1 is LGHNT, CDR2 FRNRAP. CDR3 loop: CASGSSGGDGYTF. The CDR3 DNA sequence: TGTGCTAGTGGATCCTCAGGGGGCGATGGCTACACCTTC.